Shown below are 7 T cell receptor beta chains from a single sample sequenced in a study of read filtering for tumor transcriptome and immune sequencing. From around 440 ng of RNA, a library with molecular barcoded alpha/delta and beta/gamma adaptors was made. TCRdb reanalysed the reads using MiXCR and keeps one entry per CDR3 protein. The sample lists thousands of distinct CDR3 sequences; about a quarter were seen once. Sequencing used a population of CD138-negative cells sorted from bone marrow. The source is a donor aged 40 or older with multiple myeloma.

Within the sample, this clonotype is medium-sized. V and J are TRBV2 and TRBJ2-1; TRBD2 matches 11 bases. Germline values: CDR1 SNHLY, CDR2 FYNNEI. The junction had 16 bases not matched to a gene; V was cut back by 6 bases and J by 0 bases. The CDR3 is made up of 20 amino acids. CDR3: CASRGGLLAGVFNSYNEQFF. In DNA form, the CDR3 reads TGTGCCAGCAGAGGGGGGCTACTAGCGGGAGTATTCAACTCCTACAATGAGCAGTTCTTC.

Points on this clonotype: The CDR3 does not close with the conserved phenylalanine or tryptophan, likely indicating a read error. The DNA is left out, because the CDR3 cannot be placed on it with certainty; the CDR3 is given as TCRdb lists it. The chain recombines TRBV21-1 with TRBJ1-1; TRBD1, as called in the table, went unchecked against the DNA. TRBV21-1 is designated a pseudogene. Counting both end residues, the CDR3 totals 19 amino acids. The CDR3 here is CASSNSLNPQGRPNTEAFI.

This clonotype appeared a few times. A read error is likely here: a far larger clone is one base away. The genes are TRBV5-6 and TRBJ2-1; D ambiguous. The CDR3 is 14 residues long. Germline lookup yields CDR1 SGHDT and CDR2 YYEEEE. The DNA of the CDR3 is TGTGCCAGCGGCTTGGATGGGGCCTACAATGAGCAGTTCTTC. This encodes CASGLDGAYNEQFF.

In this sample, this clonotype is medium-sized. The chain is built from TRBV7-2 and TRBJ2-1; D possibly uses TRBD1 or TRBD2 (6 bases each). Germline CDR1 reads SGHTA; CDR2 reads FQGNSA. V was trimmed by 8 bases and J by 10 bases, leaving 15 bases between them. This CDR3 spans 12 amino acids. The CDR3 loop reads CASGGRQREQFF. As DNA, the CDR3 is TGTGCCAGCGGGGGGCGTCAGCGGGAGCAGTTCTTC.

On this clonotype itself: One base away lies a much larger clone, so this may be a sequencing read error. This chain uses TRBV4-3 with TRBJ2-3, with 7 bases that match TRBD1. CDR3 size: 16 residues. Germline V gene sequence: CDR1 LGHNA, CDR2 YSLEER. The CDR3 DNA sequence: TGCGCCAGCAGCCAAGAGGCGGTTGAGGGGGCGGATATGCAGTATTTT. Translated: CASSQEAVEGADMQYF.

This clonotype was seen at least ten times. V and J are TRBV29-1 and TRBJ2-2, with D possibly being TRBD2 (6 bases). CDR1 and CDR2 (germline): SQVTM, ANQGSEA. The CDR3 spans 13 residues. The ends were cut back, 4 bases at V and 6 bases at J, with 12 bases in the middle. The CDR3 protein is CSVGVTGAGELFF. The CDR3 coding sequence is TGCAGCGTTGGTGTGACGGGGGCCGGGGAGCTGTTTTTT.

With regard to this clonotype: One end of the junction varies from germline; a read error may be responsible. The V call is TRBV20-1, the J call TRBJ2-1; D may be TRBD2 (5 bases). Germline lookup yields CDR1 DFQATT and CDR2 SNEGSKA (reference sequence). This CDR3 has 14 residues. In DNA form, the CDR3 reads TGCAGTGCTAGAGATCTGACTCGGGGAAATGAACAGTTCTTC. Protein sequence: CSARDLTRGNEQFF.